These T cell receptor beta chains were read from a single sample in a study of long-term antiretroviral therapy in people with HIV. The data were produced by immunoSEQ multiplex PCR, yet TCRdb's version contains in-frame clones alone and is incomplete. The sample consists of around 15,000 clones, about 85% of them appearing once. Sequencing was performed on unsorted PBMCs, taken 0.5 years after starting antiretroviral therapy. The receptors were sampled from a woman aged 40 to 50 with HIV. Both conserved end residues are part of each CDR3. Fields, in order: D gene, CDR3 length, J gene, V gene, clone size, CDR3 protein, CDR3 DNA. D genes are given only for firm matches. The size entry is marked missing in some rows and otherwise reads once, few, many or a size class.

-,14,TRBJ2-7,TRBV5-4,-,CASSSSGTLYEQYF,TGTGCCAGCAGCTCGTCGGGTACGCTCTACGAGCAGTACTTC
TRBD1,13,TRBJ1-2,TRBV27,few,CASSFTGTEGYTF,TGTGCCAGCAGTTTTACCGGGACAGAGGGCTACACCTTC
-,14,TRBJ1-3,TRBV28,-,CASKNGYSGNTIYF,TGTGCCAGCAAGAATGGATACTCTGGAAACACCATATATTTT
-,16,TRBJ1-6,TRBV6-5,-,CASSYHPANPNSPLHF,TGTGCCAGCAGTTACCACCCGGCAAACCCTAATTCACCCCTCCACTTT
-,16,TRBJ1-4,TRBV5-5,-,CASSWGTATTNEKLFF,TGTGCCAGCAGCTGGGGGACCGCAACAACTAATGAAAAACTGTTTTTT
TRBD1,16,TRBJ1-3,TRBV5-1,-,CASSLIGGATGNTIYF,TGCGCCAGCAGCTTGATAGGGGGCGCGACTGGAAACACCATATATTTT
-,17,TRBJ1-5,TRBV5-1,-,CASRTPGIPGSNQPQHF,TGCGCCAGCAGGACACCAGGGATACCGGGTAGCAATCAGCCCCAGCATTTT
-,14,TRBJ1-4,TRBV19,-,CARGGFPTNEKLFF,TGTGCCAGGGGTGGTTTTCCAACTAATGAAAAACTGTTTTTT
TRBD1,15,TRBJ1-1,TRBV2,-,CASSREGQMNTEAFF,TGTGCCAGCAGCCGTGAGGGACAGATGAACACTGAAGCTTTCTTT
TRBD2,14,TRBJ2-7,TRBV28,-,CASSWTSGAYEQYF,TGTGCCAGCAGTTGGACTAGCGGGGCCTACGAGCAGTACTTC
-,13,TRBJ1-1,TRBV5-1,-,CASSFDVNTEAFF,TGCGCCAGCAGCTTTGACGTGAACACTGAAGCTTTCTTT
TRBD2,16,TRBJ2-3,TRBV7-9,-,CASSPIAGESTDTQYF,TGTGCCAGCAGCCCCATAGCGGGAGAAAGCACAGATACGCAGTATTTT
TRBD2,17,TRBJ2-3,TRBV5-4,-,CASSLASPREAADTQYF,TGTGCCAGCAGCTTGGCCTCCCCTCGGGAGGCCGCTGATACGCAGTATTTT
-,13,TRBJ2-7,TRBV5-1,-,CASSQRVSYEQYF,TGCGCCAGCAGCCAGCGGGTCTCCTACGAGCAGTACTTC
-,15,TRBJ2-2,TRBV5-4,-,CASSDYLSNTGELFF,TGTGCCAGCAGCGACTACCTTTCGAACACCGGGGAGCTGTTTTTT
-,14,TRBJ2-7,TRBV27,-,CASSDAGKPYEQYF,TGTGCCAGCAGTGACGCAGGGAAACCCTACGAGCAGTACTTC
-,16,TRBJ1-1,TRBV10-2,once,CASRDTEQVRGTEAFF,TGCGCCAGCAGAGACACTGAACAGGTCCGGGGGACTGAAGCTTTCTTT
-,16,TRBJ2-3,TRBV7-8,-,CASSLTRDFSTDTQYF,TGTGCCAGCAGCTTGACCCGGGACTTCTCCACAGATACGCAGTATTTT
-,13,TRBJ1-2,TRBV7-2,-,CASSPSGNYGYTF,TGTGCCAGCAGCCCCTCAGGGAACTATGGCTACACCTTC
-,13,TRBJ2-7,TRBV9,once,CASSSSLSYEQYF,TGTGCCAGTTCATCCAGCCTCTCCTACGAGCAGTACTTC
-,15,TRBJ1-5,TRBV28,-,CASSLWVAGNQPQHF,TGTGCCAGCAGTTTATGGGTTGCCGGCAATCAGCCCCAGCATTTT
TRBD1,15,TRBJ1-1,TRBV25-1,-,CASSPSGQGSAEAFF,TGTGCCAGCAGTCCCTCGGGACAGGGAAGCGCTGAAGCTTTCTTT
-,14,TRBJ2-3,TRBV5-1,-,CASSLGQVSDTQYF,TGCGCCAGCAGCTTAGGTCAGGTCTCAGATACGCAGTATTTT
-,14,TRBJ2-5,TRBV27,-,CASSPTVGGETQYF,TGTGCCAGCAGTCCTACTGTAGGGGGAGAGACCCAGTACTTC
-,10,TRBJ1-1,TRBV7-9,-,CASSFNEAFF,TGTGCCAGCAGCTTTAATGAAGCTTTCTTT
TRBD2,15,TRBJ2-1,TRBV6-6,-,CASGLAGGPNNEQFF,TGTGCCAGCGGACTAGCGGGAGGGCCTAACAATGAGCAGTTCTTC
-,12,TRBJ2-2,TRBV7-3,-,CASSSSTGELFF,TGTGCCAGCAGCTCCTCCACCGGGGAGCTGTTTTTT
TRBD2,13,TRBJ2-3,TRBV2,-,CASSGLAGDTQYF,TGTGCCAGCAGTGGACTAGCTGGAGATACGCAGTATTTT
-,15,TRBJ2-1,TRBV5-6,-,CASSFDRTPYNEQFF,TGTGCCAGCAGTTTCGACAGAACCCCCTACAATGAGCAGTTCTTC
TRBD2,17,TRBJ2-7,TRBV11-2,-,CASSSGLAGVNDYEQYF,TGTGCCAGCAGCTCGGGACTAGCGGGAGTTAACGACTACGAGCAGTACTTC
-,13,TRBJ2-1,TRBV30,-,CAWSRDSLNEQFF,TGTGCCTGGAGTCGGGACTCGCTCAATGAGCAGTTCTTC
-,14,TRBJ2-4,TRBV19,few,CASSQRTVKNIQYF,TGTGCCAGTAGCCAACGGACAGTTAAAAACATTCAGTACTTC
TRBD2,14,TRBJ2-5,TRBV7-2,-,CASSLGGGRVAQYF,TGTGCCAGCAGCTTAGGGGGGGGACGTGTTGCCCAGTACTTC
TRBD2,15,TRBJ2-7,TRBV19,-,CASRTTSGSSYEQYF,TGTGCCAGTAGGACGACTAGCGGGAGTTCCTACGAGCAGTACTTC
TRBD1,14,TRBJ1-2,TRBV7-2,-,CASSAPDRGDGYTF,TGTGCCAGCAGTGCCCCCGACAGGGGGGATGGCTACACCTTC
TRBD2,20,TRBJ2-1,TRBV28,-,CATRTPSGLTSGRNTNEQFF,TGTGCCACCAGAACTCCATCGGGACTTACTAGCGGGAGAAATACAAATGAGCAGTTCTTC
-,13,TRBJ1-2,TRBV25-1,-,CASSISGVYGYTF,TGTGCCAGCAGTATCTCAGGGGTCTACGGCTACACCTTC
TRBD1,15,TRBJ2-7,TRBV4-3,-,CASSQDRGQYYEQYF,TGCGCCAGCAGCCAAGATCGGGGACAGTACTACGAGCAGTACTTC
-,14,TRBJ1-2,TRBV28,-,CASSSGELNYGYTF,TGTGCCAGCAGTTCGGGGGAATTGAACTATGGCTACACCTTC
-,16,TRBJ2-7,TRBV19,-,CASSTYYAGGLAEQYF,TGTGCCAGTAGTACCTACTACGCCGGGGGGCTGGCAGAGCAGTACTTC
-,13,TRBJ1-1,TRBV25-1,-,CAVRSGENTEAFF,TGTGCCGTCAGAAGTGGTGAGAACACTGAAGCTTTCTTT
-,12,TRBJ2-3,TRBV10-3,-,CAISDLGDTQYF,TGTGCCATCAGTGATTTAGGAGATACGCAGTATTTT
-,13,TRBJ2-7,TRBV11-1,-,CASSSEESYEQYF,TGTGCCAGCAGCTCAGAGGAGTCCTACGAGCAGTACTTC
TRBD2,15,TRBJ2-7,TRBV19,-,CASSGGLAGVYEQYF,TGTGCCAGTAGCGGCGGACTAGCGGGGGTCTACGAGCAGTACTTC
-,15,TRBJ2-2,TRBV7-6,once,CASVSGAASTGELFF,TGTGCCAGCGTTTCTGGAGCCGCGAGCACCGGGGAGCTGTTTTTT
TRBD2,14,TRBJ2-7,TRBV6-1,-,CASRQSGRTYEQYF,TGTGCCAGCAGACAAAGCGGGAGAACCTACGAGCAGTACTTC
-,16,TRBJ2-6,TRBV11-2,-,CASSLLRQSRANVLTF,TGTGCCAGCAGCTTGTTGCGACAAAGTCGGGCCAACGTCCTGACTTTC
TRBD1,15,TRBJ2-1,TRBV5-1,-,CASSPWQGAVNEQFF,TGCGCCAGCAGCCCATGGCAGGGGGCGGTCAATGAGCAGTTCTTC
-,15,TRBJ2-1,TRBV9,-,CASSVGAGSYNEQFF,TGTGCCAGCAGCGTAGGTGCCGGGTCCTACAATGAGCAGTTCTTC
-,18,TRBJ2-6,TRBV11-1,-,CASSHPGPLEAGANVLTF,TGTGCCAGCAGCCACCCGGGACCCCTTGAAGCTGGGGCCAACGTCCTGACTTTC
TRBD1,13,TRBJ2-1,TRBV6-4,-,CATRDRGGNEQFF,TGTGCCACCCGGGACAGGGGTGGTAATGAGCAGTTCTTC
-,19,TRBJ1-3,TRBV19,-,CASTTTQLAPTVTGNTIYF,TGTGCCAGTACCACAACCCAACTTGCCCCGACGGTAACTGGAAACACCATATATTTT
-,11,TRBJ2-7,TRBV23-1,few,CATLGDYEQYF,TGCGCCACCCTGGGGGACTACGAGCAGTACTTC
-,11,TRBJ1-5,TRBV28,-,CASSESGPQHF,TGTGCCAGCAGTGAATCCGGACCCCAGCATTTT
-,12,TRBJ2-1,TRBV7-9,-,CASSSQGNEQFF,TGTGCCAGCAGCTCCCAAGGGAATGAGCAGTTCTTC
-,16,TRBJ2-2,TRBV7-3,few,CASSLIGGPNTGELFF,TGTGCCAGCAGCTTAATCGGAGGACCCAACACCGGGGAGCTGTTTTTT